The TCR beta chain under discussion was sequenced for a study of blood T cell repertoires in COVID-19. Study overall: Italy, Spain and the United States were the sources of the convalescent and acute COVID-19 samples.

This clone was detected many times. Methods used by the authors: Estimated nucleated cell counts came from reference gene primer amplification. The assay was immunoSEQ multiplex PCR, and TCRdb's table has in-frame clones only and misses some. V and J calls plus clone size are reproduced from that table; the DNA served to infer D and trimming. This sample has approximately 350,000 clones, with 83% found just once. The CDR3 runs to 17 residues. Germline V gene sequence: CDR1 LGHNA, CDR2 YSLEER. After removal of 0 bases from V and 4 bases from J, the junction contained 5 bases not matched to a gene. This sequence originates from a man aged 25 to 40 with active or convalescent COVID-19. J is TRBJ2-3 and V is TRBV4-3; 12 bases are a match to TRBD2. Material: peripheral blood. CDR3 residues: CASSQDNPSGGADTQYF. CDR3 in DNA: TGCGCCAGCAGCCAAGATAATCCTAGCGGGGGGGCAGATACGCAGTATTTT.